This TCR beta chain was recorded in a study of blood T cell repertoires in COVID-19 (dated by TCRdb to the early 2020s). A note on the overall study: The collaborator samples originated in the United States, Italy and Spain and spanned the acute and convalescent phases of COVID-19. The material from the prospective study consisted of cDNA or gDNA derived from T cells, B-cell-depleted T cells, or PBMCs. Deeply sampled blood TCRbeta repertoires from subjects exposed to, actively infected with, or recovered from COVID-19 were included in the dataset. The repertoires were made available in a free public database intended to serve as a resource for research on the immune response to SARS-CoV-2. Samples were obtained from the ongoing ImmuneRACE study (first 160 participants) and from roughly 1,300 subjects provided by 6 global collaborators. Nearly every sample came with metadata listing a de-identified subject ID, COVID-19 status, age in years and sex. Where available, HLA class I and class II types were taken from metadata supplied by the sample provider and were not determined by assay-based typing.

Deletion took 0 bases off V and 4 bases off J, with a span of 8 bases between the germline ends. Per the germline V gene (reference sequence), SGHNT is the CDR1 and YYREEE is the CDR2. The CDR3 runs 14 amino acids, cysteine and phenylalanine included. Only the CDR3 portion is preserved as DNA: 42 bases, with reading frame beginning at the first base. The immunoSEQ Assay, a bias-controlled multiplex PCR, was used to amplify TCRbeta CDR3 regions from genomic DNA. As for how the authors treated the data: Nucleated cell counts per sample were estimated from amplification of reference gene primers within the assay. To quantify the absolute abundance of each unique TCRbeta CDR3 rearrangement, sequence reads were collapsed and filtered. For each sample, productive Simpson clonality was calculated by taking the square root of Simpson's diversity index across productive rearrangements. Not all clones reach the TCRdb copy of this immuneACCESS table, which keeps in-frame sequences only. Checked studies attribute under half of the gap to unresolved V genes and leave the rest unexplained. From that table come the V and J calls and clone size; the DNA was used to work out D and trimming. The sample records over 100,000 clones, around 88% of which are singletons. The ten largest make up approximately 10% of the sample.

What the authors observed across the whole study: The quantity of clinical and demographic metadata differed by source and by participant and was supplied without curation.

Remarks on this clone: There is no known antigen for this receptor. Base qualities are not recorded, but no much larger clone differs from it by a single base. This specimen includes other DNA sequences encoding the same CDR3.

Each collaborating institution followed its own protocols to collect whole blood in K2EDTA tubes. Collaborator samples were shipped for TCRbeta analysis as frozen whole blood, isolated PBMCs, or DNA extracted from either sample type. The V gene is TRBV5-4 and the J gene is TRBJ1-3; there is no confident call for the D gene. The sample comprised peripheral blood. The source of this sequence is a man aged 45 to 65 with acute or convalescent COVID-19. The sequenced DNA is TGTGCCAGCAGCTTGGACAGCTCCGGAAACACCATATATTTT. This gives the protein CASSLDSSGNTIYF.